This TCR beta chain comes out of a study of control samples from healthy donors and cancer patients. Germline CDR1 is SNHLY and CDR2 is FYNNEI. Deletions cut 7 bases from V and 6 bases from J, with 13 bases between. The CDR3 contains 14 residues. Profiling relied on immunoSEQ multiplex PCR, and the TCRdb table lists in-frame clones only, not all of them. The table records over 120,000 clones, just under 95% of them present only once. The receptor was derived from a man between 60 and 75 years old with colorectal cancer. J is TRBJ1-6 and V is TRBV2, with a possible D match to TRBD1 (6 bases). Sequencing input: PBMCs. The chain's CDR3 is CASMPGAPNSPLHF. The DNA for the CDR3 is TGTGCCAGCATGCCAGGGGCCCCTAATTCACCCCTCCACTTT.